These 23 T cell receptor beta chains were all obtained from the same sample, sequenced in a study of T cell changes during pregnancy in multiple sclerosis. This table comes from immunoSEQ multiplex PCR, and its TCRdb copy is limited to in-frame clones, with some not included. The sample lists about 62,000 clones; 80% to 90% were seen once. Sequencing used peripheral blood, obtained in the first trimester of pregnancy. These receptors were taken from a female donor with multiple sclerosis, enrolled in a pregnancy study.

The rearrangement links TRBV5-1 to TRBJ2-1, with TRBD2 matching 9 bases. Germline values: CDR1 SGHRS, CDR2 YFSETQ. The trim removed 0 bases at V and 1 base at J, leaving 2 bases unmatched. This CDR3 comprises 16 residues. The CDR3 reads CASSLASGMSYNEQFF. For the CDR3, the DNA is TGCGCCAGCAGCTTGGCTAGCGGGATGTCCTACAATGAGCAGTTCTTC.

This chain connects TRBV5-6 to TRBJ2-5; TRBD1 matches 7 bases. This CDR3 has 14 amino acids. Germline V lookup: CDR1 SGHDT, CDR2 YYEEEE. Unmatched junction bases numbered 9, after V lost 5 bases and J lost 5 bases. CDR3 region: CASRKQGLEETQYF. As DNA, the CDR3 is TGTGCCAGCAGAAAACAGGGGTTGGAGGAGACCCAGTACTTC.

The V call is TRBV11-2, the J call TRBJ1-5, with a weak D call TRBD1 (6 bases). V was pared by 2 bases and J by 2 bases, with 10 bases between. This CDR3 region has 15 residues. In germline, CDR1 is SGHAT, CDR2 FQNNGV. The CDR3 loop reads CASSLSAGGNQPQHF. The CDR3 DNA is TGTGCCAGCAGCTTAAGTGCAGGGGGCAATCAGCCCCAGCATTTT.

CDR3 region: CASSYGSVNYGYTF. CDR3 in DNA: TGTGCCAGCAGTTATGGTTCAGTTAACTATGGCTACACCTTC. The chain uses TRBV6-5 and TRBJ1-2; D uncertain. Germline loops: CDR1 MNHEY, CDR2 SVGAGI. With 3 bases removed from V and 1 base from J, the gap between germline ends came to 9 bases. This CDR3 has 14 residues.

This clone has a single count. The CDR3 bases are TGTGCCAGTAGTATTTCGACAGGTGGCTATGGCTACACCTTC. Its protein is CASSISTGGYGYTF. This chain connects TRBV19 to TRBJ1-2, with D possibly TRBD1 on 6 matching bases. CDR1 and CDR2 (germline): LNHDA, SQIVND (reference sequence). This CDR3 is 14 amino acids long. Trimming removed 3 bases from V and 4 bases from J, with 12 bases in between.

This clone appeared a single time. The J gene is TRBJ2-3, the V gene TRBV2; 11 nucleotides agree with TRBD1. The germline gives CDR1 SNHLY, CDR2 FYNNEI. The junction had 14 bases not matched to a gene; V was cut back by 5 bases and J by 7 bases. The CDR3 extends over 17 amino acids. The CDR3 DNA sequence: TGTGCCAGCAGTCCCCGGGCCGGGACAGGGGGTCGGTATACGCAGTATTTT. Translating it yields CASSPRAGTGGRYTQYF.

This chain uses TRBV25-1 with TRBJ2-1; 14 bases are shared with TRBD2. CDR1 and CDR2 (germline): MGHDK, SYGVNS. The CDR3 contains 16 residues. J was trimmed by 8 bases and V by 4 bases; bases with no gene match: 7. In DNA form, the CDR3 reads TGTGCCAGCAGTGTCGGGACTAGCGGGGGCTTGTATGAGCAGTTCTTC. It translates to CASSVGTSGGLYEQFF.

This clone was found once. The genes are TRBV7-6 and TRBJ2-1; D may be TRBD2 (6 bases). Germline CDR1 reads SGHVS; CDR2 reads FNYEAQ. Trimming removed 4 bases at V and 8 bases at J, with 12 bases between. The CDR3 length is 13 residues. Here the CDR3 DNA reads TGTGCCAGCAGCTGGGACTGGAAAGATGAGCAGTTCTTC. It is translated as CASSWDWKDEQFF.

The chain couples TRBV7-9 to TRBJ1-4; possibly TRBD1 for D (6 bases). The CDR3 has 17 residues. Trimming left V 1 base short and J 4 bases short, with 16 bases between. Germline V gene data show CDR1 as SEHNR and CDR2 as FQNEAQ (reference sequence). As DNA, the CDR3 is TGTGCCAGCAGCTTAGGCATTCCGGACAGCTTTAATGAAAAACTGTTTTTT. This translates into CASSLGIPDSFNEKLFF.

The V and J genes are TRBV2 and TRBJ2-7; TRBD1 matches 7 bases. Germline-derived CDR1 and CDR2 are SNHLY and FYNNEI. The CDR3 is 13 residues long. Trimming removed 4 bases from V and 2 bases from J; junction bases left unmatched: 2. The CDR3 nucleotides read TGTGCCAGCAGTGGGGACAGTACCTACGAGCAGTACTTC. This sequence encodes CASSGDSTYEQYF.

This sequence joins TRBV5-6 and TRBJ1-1; 7 nucleotides match TRBD1. CDR1 is SGHDT, CDR2 YYEEEE, per germline. Trimming at V came to 4 bases and at J to 0 bases, leaving 3 bases not matched to a gene. CDR3 length: 14 amino acids. The CDR3 bases are TGTGCCAGCAGCGGAGGGGGCATGAACACTGAAGCTTTCTTT. Protein product: CASSGGGMNTEAFF.

The chain combines TRBV30 with TRBJ1-4; D ambiguous. The CDR3 loop spans 12 amino acids. V lost 8 bases to trimming and J lost 0 bases, with 7 bases between them. Germline CDR1 GTSNPN, CDR2 SVGIG (reference sequence). As DNA, the CDR3 is TGTGCCCACCGGGCAACTAATGAAAAACTGTTTTTT. Its translation: CAHRATNEKLFF.

The chain employs TRBV27 and TRBJ1-4; tentatively, D is TRBD1 (6 bases). Germline values: CDR1 MNHEY, CDR2 SMNVEV (reference sequence). The length of the CDR3 is 14 residues. Trimming shortened V by 4 bases and J by 5 bases, and 11 bases separated the two germline ends. CDR3 sequence: CASSSATGNEKLFF. In nucleotides, the CDR3 is TGTGCCAGCAGTTCCGCGACAGGAAATGAAAAACTGTTTTTT.

Sample share makes this clone medium-sized. The CDR3 nucleotides read TGTGCCAGCAGCATCTATCAGGGAAACCGGCAGTACTTC. This translates into CASSIYQGNRQYF. The rearrangement uses TRBV14 and TRBJ2-7, with D possibly being TRBD1 (5 bases). V lost 5 bases and J 9 bases, leaving 17 bases between the germline ends. The CDR3 is 13 residues long. In germline, CDR1 is SGHDN, CDR2 FVKESK.

V and J are TRBV7-2 and TRBJ2-1, with TRBD2 identical over 8 bases. The CDR3 covers 15 residues. Germline assignment: CDR1 SGHTA and CDR2 FQGNSA. The junction had 3 bases not matched to a gene; V was cut back by 2 bases and J by 3 bases. CDR3 protein: CASSLRGGNYNEQFF. In DNA form, the CDR3 reads TGTGCCAGCAGCTTACGGGGGGGCAACTACAATGAGCAGTTCTTC.

V usage is TRBV7-8 and J usage is TRBJ1-3; D not certain. The V gene lost 5 bases and the J gene lost 5 bases, with 7 bases spanning the gap. The CDR3 spans 12 residues. The germline V gene encodes CDR1 SGHVS and CDR2 FQNEAQ. Here the CDR3 DNA reads TGTGCCAGCAGCCAAGACAGAAACACCATATATTTT. Translation: CASSQDRNTIYF. Full variable domain (remainder filled in from reference TRBV7-8 and TRBJ1-3): GAGVSQSPRYKVAKRGQDVALRCDPISGHVSLFWYQQALGQGPEFLTYFQNEAQLDKSGLPSDRFFAERPEGSVSTLKIQRTQQEDSAVYLCASSQDRNTIYFGEGSWLTVV.

The rearrangement joins TRBV6-5 to TRBJ1-1; a possible D gene is TRBD1 (6 bases). This CDR3 contains 12 residues. The germline CDR1 and CDR2 sequences are MNHEY and SVGAGI. Trimming took 5 bases from V and 7 from J, leaving 11 bases between them. The CDR3: CASSKTGNEAFF. The CDR3, as DNA: TGTGCCAGCAGTAAAACAGGGAATGAAGCTTTCTTT.

This rearrangement joins TRBV29-1 to TRBJ1-2; the D is unclear. Looked up from germline, CDR1 is SQVTM and CDR2 is ANQGSEA. Trimming shortened V by 3 bases and J by 7 bases, and 12 bases separated the two germline ends. This CDR3 is 12 amino acids long. The CDR3 nucleotides read TGCAGCGTTGACAGGTTCTTGGGTGGCTACACCTTC. It specifies CSVDRFLGGYTF.

A word on this clone: Other DNA sequences in the same sample also yield this CDR3. This sequence joins TRBV7-2 and TRBJ2-3; 14 bases map to TRBD2. CDR3 length equals 16 residues. From germline, CDR1 is SGHTA and CDR2 FQGNSA. With 1 base clipped from V and 3 bases from J, the junction kept 0 bases outside the gene matches. The CDR3 region is CASSLGLAGGTDTQYF. The DNA of the CDR3 is TGTGCCAGCAGCTTAGGACTAGCGGGGGGGACAGATACGCAGTATTTT. Full variable domain (missing parts from reference TRBV7-2 and TRBJ2-3): GAGVSQSPSNKVTEKGKDVELRCDPISGHTALYWYRQSLGQGLEFLIYFQGNSAPDKSGLPSDRFSAERTGGSVSTLTIQRTQQEDSAVYLCASSLGLAGGTDTQYFGPGTRLTVL.

J is TRBJ2-7 and V is TRBV27, with a weak D call TRBD1 (6 bases). CDR1 and CDR2 from the germline V gene are MNHEY and SMNVEV (reference sequence). Trimming removed 5 bases at V and 2 bases at J, with 16 bases between. CDR3 length: 15 amino acids. The CDR3 region is CASSQQGPQPYEQYF. The CDR3 DNA sequence: TGTGCCAGCAGTCAACAGGGACCCCAACCCTACGAGCAGTACTTC.

This chain links TRBV19 with TRBJ1-2; 7 bases fit TRBD1. This CDR3 has 13 residues. The germline V gene has CDR1 LNHDA and CDR2 SQIVND (reference sequence). The junction had 4 bases not matched to a gene; V was cut back by 4 bases and J by 5 bases. The CDR3 region is CASSTFRGYGYTF. The CDR3 bases are TGTGCCAGTAGTACGTTCAGGGGGTATGGCTACACCTTC.

The chain uses TRBV10-1 and TRBJ2-3, with 8 bases aligning to TRBD2. The CDR3 totals 16 residues. Trimming took 3 bases from V and 1 from J; bases not matched to a gene: 6. In germline, CDR1 is WNHNN, CDR2 SYGVQD (reference sequence). The CDR3: CASSEGGAGGTDTQYF. In DNA, the CDR3 is TGCGCCAGCAGTGAAGGGGGAGCGGGAGGCACAGATACGCAGTATTTT.

This chain joins TRBV7-6 and TRBJ1-3; 9 bases map to TRBD1. Trimming took 1 base from V and 4 from J; bases not matched to a gene: 2. Germline V gives CDR1 SGHVS, CDR2 FNYEAQ. CDR3 length: 15 residues. The CDR3 here is CASSLEGTGGNTIYF. CDR3 DNA: TGTGCCAGCAGCTTAGAAGGGACAGGGGGAAACACCATATATTTT.